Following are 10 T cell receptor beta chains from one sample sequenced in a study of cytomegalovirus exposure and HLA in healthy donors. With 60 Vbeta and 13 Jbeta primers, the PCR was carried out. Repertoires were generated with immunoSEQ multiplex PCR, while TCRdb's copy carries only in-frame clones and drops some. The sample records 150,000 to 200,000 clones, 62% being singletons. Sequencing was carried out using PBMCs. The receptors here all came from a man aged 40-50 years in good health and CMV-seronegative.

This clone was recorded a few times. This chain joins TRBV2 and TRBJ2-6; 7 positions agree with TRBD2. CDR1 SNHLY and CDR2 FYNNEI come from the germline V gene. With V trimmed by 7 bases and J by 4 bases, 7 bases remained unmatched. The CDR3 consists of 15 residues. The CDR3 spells CASIRTRSGANVLTF. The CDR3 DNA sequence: TGTGCCAGCATTAGGACTAGGTCCGGGGCCAACGTCCTGACTTTC.

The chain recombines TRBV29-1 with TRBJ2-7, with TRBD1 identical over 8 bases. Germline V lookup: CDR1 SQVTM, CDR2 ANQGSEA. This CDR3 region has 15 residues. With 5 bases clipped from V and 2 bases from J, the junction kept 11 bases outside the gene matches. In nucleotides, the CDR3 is TGCAGCGTTAATCCGACAGGGGCGGGACCCTACGAGCAGTACTTC. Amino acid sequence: CSVNPTGAGPYEQYF.

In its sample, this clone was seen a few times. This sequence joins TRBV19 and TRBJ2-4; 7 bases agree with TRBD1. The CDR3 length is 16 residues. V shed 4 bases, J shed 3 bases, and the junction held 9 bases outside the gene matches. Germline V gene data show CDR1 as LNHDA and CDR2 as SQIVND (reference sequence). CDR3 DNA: TGTGCCAGTAGTACCGGACAGGACGGGGACAAAAACATTCAGTACTTC. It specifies CASSTGQDGDKNIQYF.

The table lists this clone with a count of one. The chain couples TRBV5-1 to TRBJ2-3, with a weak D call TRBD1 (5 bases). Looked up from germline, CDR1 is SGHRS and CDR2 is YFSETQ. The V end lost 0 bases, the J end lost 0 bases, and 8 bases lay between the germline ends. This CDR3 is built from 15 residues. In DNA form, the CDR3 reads TGCGCCAGCAGCTTGGATACAGGTAGCACAGATACGCAGTATTTT. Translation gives CASSLDTGSTDTQYF.

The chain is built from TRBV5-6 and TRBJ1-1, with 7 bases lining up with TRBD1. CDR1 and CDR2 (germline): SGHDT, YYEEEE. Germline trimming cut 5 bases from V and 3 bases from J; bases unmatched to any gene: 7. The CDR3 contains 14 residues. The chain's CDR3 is CASRLEQGYTEAFF. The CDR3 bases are TGTGCCAGCAGACTCGAACAGGGGTACACTGAAGCTTTCTTT.

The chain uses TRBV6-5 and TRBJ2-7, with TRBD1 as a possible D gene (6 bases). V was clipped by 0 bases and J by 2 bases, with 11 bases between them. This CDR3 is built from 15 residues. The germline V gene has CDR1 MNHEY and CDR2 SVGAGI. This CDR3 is CASSYSAKGAYEQYF. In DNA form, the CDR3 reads TGTGCCAGCAGTTACTCAGCTAAGGGGGCCTACGAGCAGTACTTC.

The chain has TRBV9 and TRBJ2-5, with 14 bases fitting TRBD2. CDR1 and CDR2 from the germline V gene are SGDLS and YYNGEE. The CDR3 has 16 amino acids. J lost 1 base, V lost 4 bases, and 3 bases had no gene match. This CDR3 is CASSPGLAGGQETQYF. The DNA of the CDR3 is TGTGCCAGCAGCCCCGGACTAGCGGGGGGCCAAGAGACCCAGTACTTC. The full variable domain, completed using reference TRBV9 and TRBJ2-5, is DSGVTQTPKHLITATGQRVTLRCSPRSGDLSVYWYQQSLDQGLQFLIQYYNGEERAKGNILERFSAQQFPDLHSELNLSSLELGDSALYFCASSPGLAGGQETQYFGPGTRLLVL.

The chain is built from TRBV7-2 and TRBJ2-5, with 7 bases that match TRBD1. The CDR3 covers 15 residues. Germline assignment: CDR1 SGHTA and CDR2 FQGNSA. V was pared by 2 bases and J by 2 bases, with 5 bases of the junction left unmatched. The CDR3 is CASSLSGQAQETQYF. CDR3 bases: TGTGCCAGCAGCTTATCCGGACAGGCGCAAGAGACCCAGTACTTC. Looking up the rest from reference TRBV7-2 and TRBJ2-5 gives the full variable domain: GAGVSQSPSNKVTEKGKDVELRCDPISGHTALYWYRQSLGQGLEFLIYFQGNSAPDKSGLPSDRFSAERTGGSVSTLTIQRTQQEDSAVYLCASSLSGQAQETQYFGPGTRLLVL.

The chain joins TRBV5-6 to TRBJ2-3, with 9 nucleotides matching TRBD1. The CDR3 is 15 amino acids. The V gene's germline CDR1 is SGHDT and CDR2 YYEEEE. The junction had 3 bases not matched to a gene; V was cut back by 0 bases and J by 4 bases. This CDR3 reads CASSLAQGAPDTQYF. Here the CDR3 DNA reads TGTGCCAGCAGCTTGGCACAGGGGGCTCCAGATACGCAGTATTTT.

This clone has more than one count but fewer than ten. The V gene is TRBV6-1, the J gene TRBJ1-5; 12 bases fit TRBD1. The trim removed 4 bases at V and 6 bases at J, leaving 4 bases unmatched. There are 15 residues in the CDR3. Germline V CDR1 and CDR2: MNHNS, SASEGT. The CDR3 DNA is TGTGCCAGCAGTGCGGGACAGGGGGCCTTTCAGCCCCAGCATTTT. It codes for CASSAGQGAFQPQHF.